This record concerns one TCR beta chain sequence. Its matching antigen is unknown. This record comes from a study of OX40 agonist ivuxolimab in advanced cancers. Study in general: It was ivuxolimab, an agonistic anti-OX40 (CD134) antibody, that patients were treated with. Of the participants, approximately 44% had some prior anti-PD-1, anti-PD-L1 or anti-CTLA-4 therapy, which was allowed.

The repertoire was sequenced with immunoSEQ multiplex PCR; TCRdb's copy has only in-frame clones and lacks some. The sample yields 35,000 to 55,000 clones, over 75% seen once. Overall study results and limits: Still undetermined is the antigen specificity of the expanded peripheral T cells. At doses 0.1 to 3.0 mg/kg, CD4+ and CD8+ clones expanded.

This CDR3 comprises 15 residues. Trimming cost V 1 base and J 6 bases, with 15 bases left between them. Per germline, CDR1 LNHNV and CDR2 YYDKDF (reference sequence). The material was CD4+ or CD8+ T cells sorted from blood, obtained in a trial of the OX40 agonist ivuxolimab. The receptor was isolated from an adult with an advanced solid tumor such as melanoma, head and neck, liver or kidney cancer. This chain uses TRBV15 with TRBJ1-1, with D perhaps TRBD1 (5 bases). CDR3 protein: CATSRVSGFEPEAFF. The CDR3 nucleotides read TGTGCCACCAGCAGAGTTTCAGGGTTTGAGCCTGAAGCTTTCTTT.